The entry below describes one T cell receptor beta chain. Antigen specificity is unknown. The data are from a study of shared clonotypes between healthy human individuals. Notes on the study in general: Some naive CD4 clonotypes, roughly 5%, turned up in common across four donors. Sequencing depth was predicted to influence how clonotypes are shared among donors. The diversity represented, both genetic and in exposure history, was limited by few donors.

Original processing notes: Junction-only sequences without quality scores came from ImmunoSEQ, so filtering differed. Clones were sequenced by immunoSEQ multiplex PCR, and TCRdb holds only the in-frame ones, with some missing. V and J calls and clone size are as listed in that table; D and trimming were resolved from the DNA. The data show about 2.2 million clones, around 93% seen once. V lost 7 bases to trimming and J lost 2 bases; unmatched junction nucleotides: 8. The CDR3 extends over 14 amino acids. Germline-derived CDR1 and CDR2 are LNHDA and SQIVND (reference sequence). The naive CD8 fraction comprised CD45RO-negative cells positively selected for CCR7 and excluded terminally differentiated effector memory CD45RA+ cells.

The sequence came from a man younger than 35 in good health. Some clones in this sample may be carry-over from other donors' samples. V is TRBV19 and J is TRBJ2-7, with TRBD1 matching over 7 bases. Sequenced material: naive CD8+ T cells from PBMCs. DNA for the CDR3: TGTGCCAGTACCGCCGGGCAGGGGGCCTACGAGCAGTACTTC. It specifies CASTAGQGAYEQYF.